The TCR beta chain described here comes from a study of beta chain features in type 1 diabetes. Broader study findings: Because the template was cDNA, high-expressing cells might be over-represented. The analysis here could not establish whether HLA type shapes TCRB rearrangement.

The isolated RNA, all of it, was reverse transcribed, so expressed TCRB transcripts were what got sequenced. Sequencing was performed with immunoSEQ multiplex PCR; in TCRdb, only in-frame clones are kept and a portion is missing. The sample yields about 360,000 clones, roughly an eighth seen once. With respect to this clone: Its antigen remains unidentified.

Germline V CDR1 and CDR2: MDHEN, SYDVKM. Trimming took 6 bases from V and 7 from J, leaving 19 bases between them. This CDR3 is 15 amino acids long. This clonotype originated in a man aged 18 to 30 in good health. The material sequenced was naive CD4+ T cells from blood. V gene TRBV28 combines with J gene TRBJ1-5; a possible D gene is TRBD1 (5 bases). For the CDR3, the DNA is TGTGCCAGCAGGCCTCCGGGGGGTGGTGGACAGCCCCAGCATTTT. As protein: CASRPPGGGGQPQHF.